The next 28 T cell receptor beta chains were all read from a single sample in a study of glioma-infiltrating T cells after dendritic cell vaccination. The time point is: after dendritic cell vaccination, including at tumor progression/relapse. Data came from immunoSEQ multiplex PCR; TCRdb stores just in-frame clones and leaves some out. This sample has about 110,000 clones, with 90% found just once. Sequencing was performed on blood, taken after dendritic cell vaccination. The origin of the receptors is a human donor with glioblastoma.

This sequence joins TRBV20-1 and TRBJ2-1; 8 positions agree with TRBD1. CDR3 length: 11 residues. Germline CDR1 and CDR2: DFQATT and SNEGSKA (reference sequence). The J segment lost 15 bases and the V segment lost 1 base, leaving 5 bases of the junction unmatched. The CDR3 coding sequence is TGCAGTGCTAGAGCAGCAGGGGGCAGGTTCTTC. Its translation: CSARAAGGRFF.

This chain connects TRBV30 to TRBJ1-5, with a weak D call TRBD1 (6 bases). The germline V gene has CDR1 GTSNPN and CDR2 SVGIG (reference sequence). The CDR3 is made up of 14 amino acids. V was pared by 1 base and J by 3 bases, with 10 bases between. In DNA, the CDR3 is TGTGCCTGGAGTGGGGGACATCCCAATCAGCCCCAGCATTTT. Protein: CAWSGGHPNQPQHF.

This chain connects TRBV9 to TRBJ1-3; D is possibly TRBD1 (6 bases). The CDR3 covers 16 residues. Germline CDR1 SGDLS, CDR2 YYNGEE. V was cut by 2 bases and J by 1 base, with 13 bases left in between. CDR3 nucleotide sequence: TGTGCCAGCAGCGTTGGACAGTCTCAATCTGGAAACACCATATATTTT. Translation gives CASSVGQSQSGNTIYF.

This clone has a single count. V usage is TRBV7-8 and J usage is TRBJ2-7, with TRBD2 matching over 8 bases. Germline trimming cut 1 base from V and 6 bases from J; bases unmatched to any gene: 5. The CDR3 totals 14 residues. Germline V gives CDR1 SGHVS, CDR2 FQNEAQ. This CDR3 is CASSLVAGSSEQYF. DNA of the CDR3: TGTGCCAGCAGCTTAGTAGCGGGATCATCCGAGCAGTACTTC.

V is TRBV5-1 and J is TRBJ2-1; 8 positions agree with TRBD1. The CDR3 spans 14 residues. Trimming removed 2 bases from V and 8 bases from J; junction bases left unmatched: 6. The germline gives CDR1 SGHRS, CDR2 YFSETQ. The CDR3 DNA reads TGCGCCAGCAGCTTCGGACAGGGTGAAGATGAGCAGTTCTTC. Its translation: CASSFGQGEDEQFF.

The chain recombines TRBV7-6 with TRBJ2-3; 7 bases map to TRBD2. With V trimmed by 1 base and J by 2 bases, 6 bases remained unmatched. Germline CDR1 and CDR2: SGHVS and FNYEAQ. The CDR3 extends over 16 amino acids. The CDR3 DNA reads as TGTGCCAGCAGCTTAGGTCTCGGGGGGATCACAGATACGCAGTATTTT. Amino acid sequence: CASSLGLGGITDTQYF. The entire variable domain, with the rest obtained from reference TRBV7-6 and TRBJ2-3, is as follows: GAGVSQSPRYKVTKRGQDVALRCDPISGHVSLYWYRQALGQGPEFLTYFNYEAQQDKSGLPNDRFSAERPEGSISTLTIQRTEQRDSAMYRCASSLGLGGITDTQYFGPGTRLTVL.

The rearrangement links TRBV5-1 to TRBJ2-5, with 8 bases fitting TRBD1. Germline V gene sequence: CDR1 SGHRS, CDR2 YFSETQ. This CDR3 has 13 amino acids. V lost 4 bases and J lost 5; bases outside the gene matches: 4. The DNA for the CDR3 is TGCGCCAGCAGCGGTGGACAGGGTGAGACCCAGTACTTC. This gives the protein CASSGGQGETQYF.

This rearrangement joins TRBV23-1 to TRBJ1-2; D is uncertain. TRBV23-1 is filed as an ORF, its function uncertain. The CDR3 runs to 14 residues. V was trimmed by 0 bases and J by 8 bases, leaving 13 bases between them. In DNA, the CDR3 is TGCGCCAGCAGTCAATCCCCACCGGTCCAAGGCTACACCTTC. Amino acids: CASSQSPPVQGYTF.

The rearrangement links TRBV27 to TRBJ1-2; D not resolved. This CDR3 region has 13 residues. Trimming cost V 5 bases and J 8 bases, with 15 bases left between them. Germline CDR1 is MNHEY and CDR2 is SMNVEV (reference sequence). The CDR3 region is CASSPGWVGGYTF. The DNA for the CDR3 is TGTGCCAGCAGTCCCGGTTGGGTCGGGGGCTACACCTTC.

The chain links TRBV4-1 to TRBJ2-1; D might be TRBD1 (6 bases). Trimming cost V 4 bases and J 1 base, with 11 bases left between them. CDR1 is MGHRA, CDR2 YSYEKL, per germline. The CDR3 is 15 residues long. The CDR3 DNA is TGCGCCAGCAGCCGATCTGGGACATCCTACAATGAGCAGTTCTTC. Protein product: CASSRSGTSYNEQFF.

V and J are TRBV5-6 and TRBJ1-6; D remains unclear. The V and J ends lost 0 bases and 5 bases respectively, with 12 bases between them. Germline lookup yields CDR1 SGHDT and CDR2 YYEEEE. The CDR3 is 16 amino acids. CDR3 DNA sequence: TGTGCCAGCAGCTTGGTTTCAGGAAGGAATAATTCACCCCTCCACTTT. It yields the protein CASSLVSGRNNSPLHF.

The rearrangement uses TRBV6-6 and TRBJ1-2, with 7 bases aligning to TRBD1. CDR1 and CDR2 (germline): MNHNY, SVGAGI (reference sequence). The CDR3 length is 15 residues. V was pared by 0 bases and J by 5 bases, with 6 bases of the junction left unmatched. The CDR3, as DNA: TGTGCCAGCAGTTACTCTCCGGGACAGAGTTATGGCTACACCTTC. Its protein product is CASSYSPGQSYGYTF.

The rearrangement links TRBV30 to TRBJ1-2; D might be TRBD1 (6 bases). The CDR3 sequence is 13 residues long. From germline, CDR1 is GTSNPN and CDR2 SVGIG (reference sequence). Trimming shortened V by 2 bases and J by 7 bases, and 14 bases separated the two germline ends. CDR3 nucleotide sequence: TGTGCCTGGAGTTGGGCAGGGGTTTTTGGCTACACCTTC. This gives the protein CAWSWAGVFGYTF.

This chain uses TRBV6-6 with TRBJ1-2; no definite D call. The germline V gene encodes CDR1 MNHNY and CDR2 SVGAGI (reference sequence). V was pared by 4 bases and J by 1 base, with 10 bases between. This CDR3 is built from 14 residues. CDR3 in DNA: TGTGCCAGCAGTTCGCTACAGCATAACTATGGCTACACCTTC. Amino acid sequence: CASSSLQHNYGYTF.

The V call is TRBV6-5, the J call TRBJ2-2; unclear D gene. Trimming left V 7 bases short and J 7 bases short, with 16 bases between. From germline, CDR1 is MNHEY and CDR2 SVGAGI. There are 14 residues in the CDR3. The CDR3 is CASTQPGLIGELFF. CDR3 coding DNA: TGTGCCAGCACCCAACCCGGGTTGATCGGGGAGCTGTTTTTT.

The V and J genes are TRBV14 and TRBJ1-3, with D unclear. V gave up 5 bases and J gave up 1 base, with 6 bases separating them. Germline loops: CDR1 SGHDN, CDR2 FVKESK. This CDR3 contains 13 residues. In DNA form, the CDR3 reads TGTGCCAGCAGCTCCCTATCTGGAAACACCATATATTTT. It yields the protein CASSSLSGNTIYF. Full variable domain (outside the CDR3, taken from reference TRBV14 and TRBJ1-3): EAGVTQFPSHSVIEKGQTVTLRCDPISGHDNLYWYRRVMGKEIKFLLHFVKESKQDESGMPNNRFLAERTGGTYSTLKVQPAELEDSGVYFCASSSLSGNTIYFGEGSWLTVV.

The chain joins TRBV27 to TRBJ2-1; the D gene is possibly TRBD2 (6 bases). The germline CDR1 and CDR2 sequences are MNHEY and SMNVEV (reference sequence). V gave up 8 bases and J gave up 6 bases, with 20 bases separating them. CDR3 length: 15 amino acids. The CDR3 here is CASFGGLQRVNEQFF. The CDR3 DNA reads TGTGCCAGCTTCGGGGGACTTCAGAGGGTCAATGAGCAGTTCTTC.

The chain employs TRBV7-9 and TRBJ2-5; 10 bases line up with TRBD1. With the DNA end fitting TRBJ2-7 better, the J assignment may be wrong. The V gene's germline CDR1 is SEHNR and CDR2 FQNEAQ (reference sequence). The CDR3 extends over 13 amino acids. The CDR3 coding sequence is TGTGCCAGCAGCCCGTGGGACAGGGGCGAGCAGTACTTC. Amino acid sequence: CASSPWDRGEQYF.

The genes are TRBV5-1 and TRBJ1-6; D is ambiguous. Germline CDR1 SGHRS, CDR2 YFSETQ. This CDR3 is 13 amino acids long. V lost 1 base to trimming and J lost 5 bases, with 4 bases between them. CDR3 nucleotide sequence: TGCGCCAGCAGCTTGCGAGATAATTCACCCCTCCACTTT. Amino acid sequence: CASSLRDNSPLHF.

The V and J genes are TRBV20-1 and TRBJ1-2; D is perhaps TRBD1 (5 bases). V shed 3 bases and J shed 7 bases, with 9 bases lying between them. Germline V gene data show CDR1 as DFQATT and CDR2 as SNEGSKA (reference sequence). There are 11 residues in the CDR3. CDR3 sequence reads: CSARTQGGYTF. As DNA, the CDR3 is TGCAGTGCTAGGACCCAGGGTGGCTACACCTTC.

The chain employs TRBV11-1 and TRBJ2-7; the match to TRBD2 covers 7 bases. The CDR3 runs 14 residues. Germline V gives CDR1 SGHAT, CDR2 FQDESV (reference sequence). V lost 5 bases, J lost 5 bases, and 9 bases stayed unmatched. The CDR3 reads CASSTGLDFHEQYF. In nucleotides, the CDR3 is TGTGCCAGCAGCACCGGACTAGATTTCCACGAGCAGTACTTC.

The chain combines TRBV6-1 with TRBJ1-6; the match to TRBD1 covers 7 bases. The CDR3 totals 13 residues. Germline CDR1 is MNHNS and CDR2 is SASEGT. The junction had 1 base not matched to a gene; V was cut back by 6 bases and J by 5 bases. The CDR3 loop reads CASSGQDNSPLHF. In DNA form, the CDR3 reads TGTGCCAGCAGCGGACAGGATAATTCACCCCTCCACTTT.

V usage is TRBV27 and J usage is TRBJ2-5; D may be TRBD2 (7 bases). The CDR3 extends over 16 amino acids. Germline CDR1 and CDR2: MNHEY and SMNVEV (reference sequence). V was pared by 3 bases and J by 7 bases, with 21 bases between. CDR3 DNA sequence: TGTGCCAGCAGTTTGTGGGGGGGGGACACCCGTGGGACCCAGTACTTC. As protein: CASSLWGGDTRGTQYF.

The chain has TRBV4-1 and TRBJ2-7, with 10 bases matching TRBD2. The V gene end was trimmed by 4 bases and the J gene end by 7 bases; junction bases not matched to a gene: 16. Germline values: CDR1 MGHRA, CDR2 YSYEKL. The CDR3 runs to 17 residues. CDR3 DNA: TGCGCCAGCAGCCCTTGGAGCGGGAGGGCCGTCTCCTCTGAGCAGTACTTC. Translating it yields CASSPWSGRAVSSEQYF.

V gene TRBV4-2 combines with J gene TRBJ1-4; D is unresolved. The germline V and J ends were trimmed by 0 bases and 8 bases, with 16 bases remaining between them. This CDR3 comprises 16 residues. Germline CDR1 reads LGHNA; CDR2 reads YNFKEQ. Here the CDR3 DNA reads TGTGCCAGCAGCCAAGATTACGGTCGACGGGAAGAAAAACTGTTTTTT. It is translated as CASSQDYGRREEKLFF.

The V call is TRBV5-4, the J call TRBJ1-4; 7 nucleotides match TRBD1. The CDR3 is 14 amino acids. Germline lookup yields CDR1 SGHNT and CDR2 YYREEE (reference sequence). V shed 4 bases and J 5 bases; nucleotides not matched to a gene: 5. The CDR3 is CASSPGQSNEKLFF. CDR3 nucleotide sequence: TGTGCCAGCAGCCCGGGACAGAGCAATGAAAAACTGTTTTTT.

The rearrangement links TRBV10-3 to TRBJ2-2; D possibly corresponds to TRBD2 (6 bases). The germline CDR1 and CDR2 sequences are ENHRY and SYGVKD. This CDR3 region has 15 residues. The V gene lost 6 bases and the J gene lost 6 bases, with 17 bases spanning the gap. CDR3 in amino acids: CAIRRDSGRAGELFF. As DNA, the CDR3 is TGTGCCATCAGGCGGGATTCCGGCAGGGCCGGGGAGCTGTTTTTT.

The sample holds one count of this clone. The chain couples TRBV11-2 to TRBJ1-4, with TRBD1 as a possible D gene (6 bases). Looked up from germline, CDR1 is SGHAT and CDR2 is FQNNGV. V shed 5 bases and J shed 3 bases, with 10 bases lying between them. This CDR3 region has 14 residues. CDR3 coding DNA: TGTGCCAGCAGCCCCAGGGGAGCTAATGAAAAACTGTTTTTT. It yields the protein CASSPRGANEKLFF.